The clone carrying this T cell receptor beta chain was recorded many times. In TCRdb, the RACE reads were re-called with MiXCR into one record per CDR3 protein. The sample records approximately 85,000 distinct CDR3 sequences, roughly a tenth being singletons. The CDR3 is 20 amino acids. This record belongs to a study of human T cells and chemical hapten exposure. About the research overall: An approximately 2 cm by approximately 2 cm inner upper arm patch received 2% DPC for sensitization.

Time point defined: patch test 2, 6 weeks after DPC sensitization. Sample treatment: therapeutic diphenylcyclopropenone sensitization with weekly scalp DPC. The chain recombines TRBV12-2 with TRBJ2-3; the D call in the table, TRBD1, was not verified against the DNA. TRBV12-2 is a documented pseudogene. The origin of this receptor is a woman in her twenties or thirties with alopecia areata. Some clones in this sample may be carry-over from other donors' samples. The material was whole blood, obtained in connection with sensitization to the hapten diphenylcyclopropenone (DPC). The CDR3 DNA reads TGTGCAAGTCGCTCGCACACGGGGACAGGGAGGGTGGTAGAAGGAGATACGCAGTATTTT. As protein: CASRSHTGTGRVVEGDTQYF.